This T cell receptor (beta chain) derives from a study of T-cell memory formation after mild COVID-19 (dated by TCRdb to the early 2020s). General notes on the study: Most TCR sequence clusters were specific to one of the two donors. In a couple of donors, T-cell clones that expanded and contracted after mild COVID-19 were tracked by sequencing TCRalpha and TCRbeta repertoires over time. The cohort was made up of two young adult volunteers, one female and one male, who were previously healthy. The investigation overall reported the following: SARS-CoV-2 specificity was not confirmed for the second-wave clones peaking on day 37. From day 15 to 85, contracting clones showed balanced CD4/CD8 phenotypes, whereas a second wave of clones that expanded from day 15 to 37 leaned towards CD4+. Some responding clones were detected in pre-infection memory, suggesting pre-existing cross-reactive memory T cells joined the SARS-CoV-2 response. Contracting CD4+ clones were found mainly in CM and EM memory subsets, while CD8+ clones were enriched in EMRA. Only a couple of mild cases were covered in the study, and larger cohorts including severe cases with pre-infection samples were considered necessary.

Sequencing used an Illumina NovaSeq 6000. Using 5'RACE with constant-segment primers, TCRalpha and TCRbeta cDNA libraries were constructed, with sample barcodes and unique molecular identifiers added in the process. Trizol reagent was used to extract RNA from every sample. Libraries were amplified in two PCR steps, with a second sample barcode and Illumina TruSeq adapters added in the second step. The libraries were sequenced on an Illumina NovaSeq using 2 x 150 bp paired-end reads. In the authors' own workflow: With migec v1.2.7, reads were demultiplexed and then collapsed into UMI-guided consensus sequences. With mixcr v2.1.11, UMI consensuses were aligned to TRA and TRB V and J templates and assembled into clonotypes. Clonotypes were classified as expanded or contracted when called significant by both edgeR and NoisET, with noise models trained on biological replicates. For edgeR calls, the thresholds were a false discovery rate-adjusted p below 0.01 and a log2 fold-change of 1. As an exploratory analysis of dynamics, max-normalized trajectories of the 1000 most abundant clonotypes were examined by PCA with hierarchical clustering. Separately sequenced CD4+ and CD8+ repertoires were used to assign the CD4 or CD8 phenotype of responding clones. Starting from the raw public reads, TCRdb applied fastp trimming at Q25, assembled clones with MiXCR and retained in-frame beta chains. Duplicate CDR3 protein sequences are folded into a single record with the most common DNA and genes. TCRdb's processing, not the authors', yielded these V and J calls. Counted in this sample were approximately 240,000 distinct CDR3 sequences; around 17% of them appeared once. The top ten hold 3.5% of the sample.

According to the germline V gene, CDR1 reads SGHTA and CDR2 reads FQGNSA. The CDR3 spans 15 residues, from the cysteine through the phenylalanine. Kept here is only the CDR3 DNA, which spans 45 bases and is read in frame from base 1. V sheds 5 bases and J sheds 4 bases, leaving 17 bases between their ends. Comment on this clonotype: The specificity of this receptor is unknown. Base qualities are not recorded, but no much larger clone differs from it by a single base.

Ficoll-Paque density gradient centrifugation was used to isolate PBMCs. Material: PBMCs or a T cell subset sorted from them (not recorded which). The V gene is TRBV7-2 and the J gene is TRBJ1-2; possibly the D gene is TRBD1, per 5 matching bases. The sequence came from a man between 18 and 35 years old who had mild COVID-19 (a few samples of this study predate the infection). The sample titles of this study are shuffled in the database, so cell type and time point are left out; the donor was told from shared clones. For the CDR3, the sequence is CASSPNRNPSYGYTF. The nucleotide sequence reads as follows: TGTGCCAGCAGCCCGAACAGGAATCCTAGCTATGGCTACACCTTC.